The entry below gives a single T cell receptor beta chain sequence along with its context. This specimen belongs to a study of OX40 agonist ivuxolimab in advanced cancers. TCRdb's table, derived via immunoSEQ multiplex PCR, lists solely in-frame clones and lacks some. The sample holds approximately 74,000 clones, approximately 85% seen once. The sequence was obtained from an adult with an advanced solid tumor such as melanoma, head and neck, liver or kidney cancer. Sequencing used CD4+ or CD8+ T cells sorted from blood, obtained in a trial of the OX40 agonist ivuxolimab.

The CDR3 loop is CASSPINRAQGRGYTF. For the CDR3, the DNA is TGTGCCAGCAGTCCCATCAACCGCGCACAGGGTCGTGGCTACACCTTC. The chain carries TRBV28 and TRBJ1-2, with D maybe TRBD1 (6 bases). Trimming pared 5 bases from V and 7 bases from J, leaving 23 bases between. The CDR3 totals 16 residues. The V gene's germline CDR1 is MDHEN and CDR2 SYDVKM.